This TCR beta chain was profiled in a study of control samples from healthy donors and cancer patients. Measured with immunoSEQ multiplex PCR; TCRdb has only the in-frame clones, and not every one. The data show about 51,000 clones, with 88% seen just once and around two fifths held by the top ten. Germline V gene lookup returns CDR1 KGHSH and CDR2 LQKENI. The CDR3 loop spans 17 amino acids. Trimming pared 4 bases from V and 7 bases from J, leaving 25 bases between. The sequenced sample was PBMCs. This chain links TRBV18 with TRBJ1-1; possible D gene TRBD1, 5 bases. The sequence came from a man aged 50 or older with head and neck cancer. CDR3 sequence reads: CASSRYEPTGRISEAFF. The CDR3 DNA is TGTGCCAGCTCACGCTACGAACCAACGGGACGAATAAGTGAAGCTTTCTTT.